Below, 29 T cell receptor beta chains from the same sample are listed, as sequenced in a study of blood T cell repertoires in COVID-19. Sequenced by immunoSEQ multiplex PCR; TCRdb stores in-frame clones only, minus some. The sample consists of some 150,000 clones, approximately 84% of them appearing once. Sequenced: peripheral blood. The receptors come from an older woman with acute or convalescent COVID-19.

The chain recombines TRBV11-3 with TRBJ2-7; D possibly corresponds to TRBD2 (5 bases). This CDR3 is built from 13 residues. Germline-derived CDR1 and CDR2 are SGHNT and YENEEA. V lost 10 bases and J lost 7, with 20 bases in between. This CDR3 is CATALESLGEQYF. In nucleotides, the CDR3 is TGTGCCACCGCACTAGAATCCCTGGGGGAGCAGTACTTC. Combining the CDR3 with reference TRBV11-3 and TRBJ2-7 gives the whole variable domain EAGVVQSPRYKIIEKKQPVAFWCNPISGHNTLYWYLQNLGQGPELLIRYENEEAVDDSQLPKDRFSAERLKGVDSTLKIQPAELGDSAVYLCATALESLGEQYFGPGTRLTVT.

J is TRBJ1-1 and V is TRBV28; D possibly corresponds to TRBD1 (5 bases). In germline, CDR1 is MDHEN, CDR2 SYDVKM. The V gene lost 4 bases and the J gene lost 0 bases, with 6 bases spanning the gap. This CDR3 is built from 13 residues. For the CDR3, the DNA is TGTGCCAGCAGTTCGACAGTGAACACTGAAGCTTTCTTT. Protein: CASSSTVNTEAFF. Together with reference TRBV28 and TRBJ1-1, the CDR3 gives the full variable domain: DVKVTQSSRYLVKRTGEKVFLECVQDMDHENMFWYRQDPGLGLRLIYFSYDVKMKEKGDIPEGYSVSREKKERFSLILESASTNQTSMYLCASSSTVNTEAFFGQGTRLTVV.

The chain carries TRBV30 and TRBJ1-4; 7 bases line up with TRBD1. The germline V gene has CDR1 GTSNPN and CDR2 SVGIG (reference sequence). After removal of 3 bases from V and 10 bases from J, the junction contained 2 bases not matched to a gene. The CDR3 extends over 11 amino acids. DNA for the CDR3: TGTGCCTGGAGCCCAGGGGGAAAACTGTTTTTT. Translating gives CAWSPGGKLFF. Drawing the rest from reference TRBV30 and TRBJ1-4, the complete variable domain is SQTIHQWPATLVQPVGSPLSLECTVEGTSNPNLYWYRQAAGRGLQLLFYSVGIGQISSEVPQNLSASRPQDRQFILSSKKLLLSDSGFYLCAWSPGGKLFFGSGTQLSVL.

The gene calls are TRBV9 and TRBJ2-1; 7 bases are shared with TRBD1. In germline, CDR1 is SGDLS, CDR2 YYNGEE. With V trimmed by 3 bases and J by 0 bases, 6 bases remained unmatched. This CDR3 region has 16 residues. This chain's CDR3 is CASSGPRGSSYNEQFF. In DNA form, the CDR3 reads TGTGCCAGCAGCGGCCCCAGGGGGAGCTCCTACAATGAGCAGTTCTTC.

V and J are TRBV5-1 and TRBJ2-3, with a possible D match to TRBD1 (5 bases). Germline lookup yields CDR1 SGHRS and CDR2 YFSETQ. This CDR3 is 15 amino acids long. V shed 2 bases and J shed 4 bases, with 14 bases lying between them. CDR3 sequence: CASSLGQGGPDTQYF. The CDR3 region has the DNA TGCGCCAGCAGCTTAGGACAAGGTGGCCCAGATACGCAGTATTTT.

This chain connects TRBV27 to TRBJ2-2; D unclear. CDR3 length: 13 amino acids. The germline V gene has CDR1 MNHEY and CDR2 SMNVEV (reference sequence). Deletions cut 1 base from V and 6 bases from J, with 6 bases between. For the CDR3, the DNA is TGTGCCAGCAGTTTATTCCGGTCCGGGGAGCTGTTTTTT. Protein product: CASSLFRSGELFF.

CDR3 coding DNA: TGTGCCAGCAGGTTCCTAGCGTACCACGAGCAGTACTTC. As protein: CASRFLAYHEQYF. This rearrangement joins TRBV27 to TRBJ2-7; possibly TRBD2 for D (6 bases). Germline V gene data show CDR1 as MNHEY and CDR2 as SMNVEV (reference sequence). The CDR3 is made up of 13 amino acids. Trimming left V 6 bases short and J 5 bases short, with 14 bases between.

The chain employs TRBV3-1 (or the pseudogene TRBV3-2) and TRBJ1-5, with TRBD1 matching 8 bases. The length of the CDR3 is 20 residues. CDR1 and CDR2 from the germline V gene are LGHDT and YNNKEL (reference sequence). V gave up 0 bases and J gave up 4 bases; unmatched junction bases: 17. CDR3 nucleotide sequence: TGTGCCAGCAGCCAAGATTCAGGACAGGGCGTGAACAAGAGAAATCAGCCCCAGCATTTT. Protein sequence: CASSQDSGQGVNKRNQPQHF.

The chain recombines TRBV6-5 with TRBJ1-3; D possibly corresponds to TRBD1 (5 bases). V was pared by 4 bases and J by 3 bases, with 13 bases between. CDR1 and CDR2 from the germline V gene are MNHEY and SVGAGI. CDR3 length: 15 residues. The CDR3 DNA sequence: TGTGCCAGCAGTTCCGGTGGAGGGGTTGGAAACACCATATATTTT. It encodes CASSSGGGVGNTIYF.

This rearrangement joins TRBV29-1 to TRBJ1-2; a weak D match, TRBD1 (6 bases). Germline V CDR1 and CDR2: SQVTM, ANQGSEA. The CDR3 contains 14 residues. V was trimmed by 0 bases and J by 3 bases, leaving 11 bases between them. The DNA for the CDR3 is TGCAGCGTTGAAGAGGGGGCGGGTTACTATGGCTACACCTTC. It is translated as CSVEEGAGYYGYTF. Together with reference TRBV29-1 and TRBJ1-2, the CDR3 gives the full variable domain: SAVISQKPSRDICQRGTSLTIQCQVDSQVTMMFWYRQQPGQSLTLIATANQGSEATYESGFVIDKFPISRPNLTFSTLTVSNMSPEDSSIYLCSVEEGAGYYGYTFGSGTRLTVV.

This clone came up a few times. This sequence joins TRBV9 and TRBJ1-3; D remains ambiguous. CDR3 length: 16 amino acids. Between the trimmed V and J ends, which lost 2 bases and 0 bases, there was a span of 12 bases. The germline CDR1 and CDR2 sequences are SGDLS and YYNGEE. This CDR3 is CASSVSPAGSGNTIYF. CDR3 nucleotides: TGTGCCAGCAGCGTTAGTCCGGCGGGCTCTGGAAACACCATATATTTT.

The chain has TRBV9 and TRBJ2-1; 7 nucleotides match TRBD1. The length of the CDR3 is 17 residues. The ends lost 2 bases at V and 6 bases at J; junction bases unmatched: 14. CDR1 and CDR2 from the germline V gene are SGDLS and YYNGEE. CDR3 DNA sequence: TGTGCCAGCAGCGTCGTAGCAGGGGGTTTTATGGGCAATGAGCAGTTCTTC. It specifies CASSVVAGGFMGNEQFF.

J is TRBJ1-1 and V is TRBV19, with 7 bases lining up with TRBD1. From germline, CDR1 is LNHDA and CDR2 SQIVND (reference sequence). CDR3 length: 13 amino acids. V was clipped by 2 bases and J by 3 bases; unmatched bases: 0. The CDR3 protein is CASSIQGDTEAFF. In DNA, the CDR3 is TGTGCCAGTAGTATACAGGGGGACACTGAAGCTTTCTTT.

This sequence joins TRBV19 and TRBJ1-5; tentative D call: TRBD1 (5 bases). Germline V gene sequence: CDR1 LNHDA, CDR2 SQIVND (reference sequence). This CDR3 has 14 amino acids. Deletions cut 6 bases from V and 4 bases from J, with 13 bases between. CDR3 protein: CASSLIQVNQPQHF. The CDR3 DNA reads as TGTGCCAGTAGCCTCATACAGGTTAATCAGCCCCAGCATTTT.

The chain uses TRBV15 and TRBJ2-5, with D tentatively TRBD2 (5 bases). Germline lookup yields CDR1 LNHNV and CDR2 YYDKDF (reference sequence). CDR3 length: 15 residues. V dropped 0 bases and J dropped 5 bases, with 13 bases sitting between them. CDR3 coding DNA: TGTGCCACCAGCAGAGATCGAGTGGGAGCGGAGACCCAGTACTTC. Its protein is CATSRDRVGAETQYF.

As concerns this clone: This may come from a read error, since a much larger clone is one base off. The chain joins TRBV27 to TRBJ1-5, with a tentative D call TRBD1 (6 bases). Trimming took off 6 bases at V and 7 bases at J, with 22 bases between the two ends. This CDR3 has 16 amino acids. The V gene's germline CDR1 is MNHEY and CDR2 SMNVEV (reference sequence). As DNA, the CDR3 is TGTGCCAGCAGGAAAGGGGGTTTGGGGGAGAGACAGCCCCAGCATTTT. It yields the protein CASRKGGLGERQPQHF.

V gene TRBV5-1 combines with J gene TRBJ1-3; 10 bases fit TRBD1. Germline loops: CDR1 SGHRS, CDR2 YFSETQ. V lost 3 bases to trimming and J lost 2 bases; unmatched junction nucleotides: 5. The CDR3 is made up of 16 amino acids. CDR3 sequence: CASSSQGQGTGNTIYF. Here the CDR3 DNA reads TGCGCCAGCAGCTCCCAGGGACAGGGGACTGGAAACACCATATATTTT.

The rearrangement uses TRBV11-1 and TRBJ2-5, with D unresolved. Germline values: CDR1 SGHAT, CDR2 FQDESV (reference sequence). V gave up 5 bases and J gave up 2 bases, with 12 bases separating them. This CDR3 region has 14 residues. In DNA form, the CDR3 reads TGTGCCAGCAGCGCCTCTGCTCGGCAAGAGACCCAGTACTTC. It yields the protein CASSASARQETQYF. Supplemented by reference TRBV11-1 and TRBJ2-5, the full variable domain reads EAEVAQSPRYKITEKSQAVAFWCDPISGHATLYWYRQILGQGPELLVQFQDESVVDDSQLPKDRFSAERLKGVDSTLKIQPAELGDSAMYLCASSASARQETQYFGPGTRLLVL.

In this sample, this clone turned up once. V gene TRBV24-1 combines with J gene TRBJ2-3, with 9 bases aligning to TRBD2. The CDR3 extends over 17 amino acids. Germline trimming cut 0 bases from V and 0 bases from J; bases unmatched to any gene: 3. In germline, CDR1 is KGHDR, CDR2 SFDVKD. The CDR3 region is CATSDLVSGSSTDTQYF. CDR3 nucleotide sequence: TGTGCCACCAGTGATTTGGTTAGCGGGAGTAGCACAGATACGCAGTATTTT.

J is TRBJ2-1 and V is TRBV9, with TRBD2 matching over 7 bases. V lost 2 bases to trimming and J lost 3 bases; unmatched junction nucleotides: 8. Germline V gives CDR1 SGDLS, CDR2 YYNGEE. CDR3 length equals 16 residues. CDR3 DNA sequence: TGTGCCAGCAGCGTGCAACCTAGCGGATACTACAATGAGCAGTTCTTC. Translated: CASSVQPSGYYNEQFF.

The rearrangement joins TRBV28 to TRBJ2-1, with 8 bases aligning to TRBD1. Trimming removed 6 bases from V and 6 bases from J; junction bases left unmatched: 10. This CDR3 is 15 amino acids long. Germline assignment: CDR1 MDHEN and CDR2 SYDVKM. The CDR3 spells CASRPDQGAFNEQFF. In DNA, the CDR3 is TGTGCCAGCAGACCGGATCAGGGGGCGTTCAATGAGCAGTTCTTC. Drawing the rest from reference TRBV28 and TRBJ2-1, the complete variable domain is DVKVTQSSRYLVKRTGEKVFLECVQDMDHENMFWYRQDPGLGLRLIYFSYDVKMKEKGDIPEGYSVSREKKERFSLILESASTNQTSMYLCASRPDQGAFNEQFFGPGTRLTVL.

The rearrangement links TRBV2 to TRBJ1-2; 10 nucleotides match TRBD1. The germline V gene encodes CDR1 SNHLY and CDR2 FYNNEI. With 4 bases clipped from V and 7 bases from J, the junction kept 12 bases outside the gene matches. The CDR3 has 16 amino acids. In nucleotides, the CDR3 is TGTGCCAGCAGTGCCCTGCCGGGACAGGGGTCTGGTGGCTACACCTTC. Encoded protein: CASSALPGQGSGGYTF.

The CDR3 sequence is CASSIKDKYQETQYF. The CDR3 DNA follows: TGTGCCAGTAGTATTAAGGACAAGTACCAAGAGACCCAGTACTTC. The rearrangement uses TRBV19 and TRBJ2-5, with D possibly being TRBD1 (5 bases). The germline V gene has CDR1 LNHDA and CDR2 SQIVND (reference sequence). Trimming cost V 3 bases and J 0 bases, with 11 bases left between them. CDR3 size: 15 residues.

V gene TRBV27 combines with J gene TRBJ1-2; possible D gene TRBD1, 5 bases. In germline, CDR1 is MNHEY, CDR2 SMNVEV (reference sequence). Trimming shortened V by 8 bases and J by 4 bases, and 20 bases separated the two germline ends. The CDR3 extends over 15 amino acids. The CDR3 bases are TGTGCCAGCTGGGGCGGTGCAGGGTCCGGCTATGGCTACACCTTC. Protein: CASWGGAGSGYGYTF.

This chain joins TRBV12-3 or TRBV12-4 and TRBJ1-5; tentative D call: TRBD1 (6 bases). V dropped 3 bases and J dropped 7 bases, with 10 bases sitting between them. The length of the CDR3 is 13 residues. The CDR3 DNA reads TGTGCCAGCAGTTTCGGGGGGCAACAGCCCCAGCATTTT. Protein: CASSFGGQQPQHF.

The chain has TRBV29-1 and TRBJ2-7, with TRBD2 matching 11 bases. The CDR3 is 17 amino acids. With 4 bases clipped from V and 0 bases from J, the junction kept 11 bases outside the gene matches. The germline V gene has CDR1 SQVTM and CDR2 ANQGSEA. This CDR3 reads CSVVFVAGGQSSYEQYF. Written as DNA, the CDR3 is TGCAGCGTTGTATTTGTAGCGGGAGGGCAGAGCTCCTACGAGCAGTACTTC.

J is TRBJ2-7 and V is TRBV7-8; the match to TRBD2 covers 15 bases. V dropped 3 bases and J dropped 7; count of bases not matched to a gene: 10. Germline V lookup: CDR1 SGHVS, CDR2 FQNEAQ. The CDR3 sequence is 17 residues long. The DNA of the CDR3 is TGTGCCAGCAGCTTCTACGGGACTAGCGGGAGGAGCGGGGAGCAGTACTTC. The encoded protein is CASSFYGTSGRSGEQYF.

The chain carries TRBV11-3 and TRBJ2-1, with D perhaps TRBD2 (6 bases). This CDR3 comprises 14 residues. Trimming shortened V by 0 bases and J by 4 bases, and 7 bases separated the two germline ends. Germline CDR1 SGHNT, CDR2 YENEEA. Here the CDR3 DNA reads TGTGCCAGCAGCTTAGACCTAGCGTACAATGAGCAGTTCTTC. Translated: CASSLDLAYNEQFF.

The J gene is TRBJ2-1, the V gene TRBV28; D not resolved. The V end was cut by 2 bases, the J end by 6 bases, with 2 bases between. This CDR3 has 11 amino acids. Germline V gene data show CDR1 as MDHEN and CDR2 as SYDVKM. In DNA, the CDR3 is TGTGCCAGCAGTTTACTCAATGAGCAGTTCTTC. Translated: CASSLLNEQFF.